This T cell receptor (beta chain) originates from a study of blood T cell repertoires in COVID-19. Per the germline V gene, CDR1 is MDHEN and CDR2 is SYDVKM. Trimming pared 5 bases from V and 5 bases from J, leaving 16 bases between. The CDR3 totals 14 residues. Authors' methods: It was from reference gene primer amplification that nucleated cell counts were estimated. The method was immunoSEQ multiplex PCR; TCRdb's version includes in-frame clones alone and lacks a portion of them. The DNA was the basis for D and trimming; V, J and clone size are from that table. This repertoire shows approximately 13,000 clones, about 79% found once; its top ten account for roughly 28%. Only a few counts were recorded for this clone.

This chain uses TRBV28 with TRBJ2-7; perhaps TRBD1 as D (7 bases). The sequence was collected from a woman aged 50 to 60 with active or convalescent COVID-19. The sequenced sample consisted of peripheral blood. The CDR3 coding sequence is TGTGCCAGCAGTACTTACAGGGGAGGCCACGAGCAGTACTTC. This codes for CASSTYRGGHEQYF.